This T cell receptor (beta chain) was identified in a study of T cells in Graves' hyperthyroidism and ophthalmopathy. Findings and limits, study-wide: Most thyroid clonotypes expanded above 0.001 were also detected in blood. A model of 13 V-J pairs discriminated ophthalmopathy from stable hyperthyroidism.

Exclusion criteria comprised uncontrolled infection, other autoimmune disease, pregnancy or lactation. The diagnostic basis comprised clinical symptoms, serum thyroxine and TRAb, thyroid ultrasound and orbital computed tomography. Amplification targeted TCR beta CDR3 regions from RNA transcripts. The HTBI primer set served for first-round RT-PCR of the TCR CDR3. TCRdb re-called the multiplex PCR reads through MiXCR, storing one row per CDR3 protein. The sample lists roughly 500,000 distinct CDR3 sequences; around 50% were seen once. V trimming: 4 bases; J trimming: 6 bases; junction bases outside the gene matches: 7. The germline CDR1 and CDR2 sequences are SGHRS and YFSETQ. CDR3 size: 15 residues. This clonotype was picked up a small number of times. Its antigen is unknown.

The chain is built from TRBV5-1 and TRBJ1-2, with 12 bases lining up with TRBD1. The material sequenced was peripheral blood or thyroid tissue (not recorded which). This TCR derives from an adult woman with Graves' disease, either hyperthyroidism or ophthalmopathy (not recorded which). The CDR3 DNA sequence: TGCGCCAGCAGCGCGGGACAGGGGGCGAAGGATGGCTACACCTTC. Amino acid sequence: CASSAGQGAKDGYTF.